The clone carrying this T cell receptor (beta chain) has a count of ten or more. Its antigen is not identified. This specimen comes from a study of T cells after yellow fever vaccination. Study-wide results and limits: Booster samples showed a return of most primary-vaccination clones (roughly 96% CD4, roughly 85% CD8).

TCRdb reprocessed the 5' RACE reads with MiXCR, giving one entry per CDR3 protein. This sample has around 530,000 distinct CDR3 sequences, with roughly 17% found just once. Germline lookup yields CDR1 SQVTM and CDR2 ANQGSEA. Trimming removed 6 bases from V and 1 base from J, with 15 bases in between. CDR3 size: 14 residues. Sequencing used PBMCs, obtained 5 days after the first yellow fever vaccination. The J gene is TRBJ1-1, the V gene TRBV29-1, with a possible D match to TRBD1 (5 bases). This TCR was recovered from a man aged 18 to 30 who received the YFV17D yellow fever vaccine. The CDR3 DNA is TGCAGCGTCGGGACCGAAACGCAGAACACTGAAGCTTTCTTT. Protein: CSVGTETQNTEAFF.